These 18 T cell receptor beta chains share one sample of origin, sequenced in a study of T cell responses to AZD1222 COVID-19 vaccine (dated by TCRdb to the early 2020s). The time point label of this sample denotes: about 28 days (+/-7) after the second vaccine dose. The receptor library was made with the immunoSEQ multiplex PCR assay. Imported from immuneACCESS, the table was reduced by TCRdb to in-frame sequences with V and J called. These copies leave out some clones; in studies compared against another copy, an unresolved V gene accounts for under half, and the cause of the remainder is not known. For this sample the table gives approximately 75,000 clones, of which around 90% were detected only once. The ten top clones hold roughly 18% of the sample. This material consisted of peripheral blood, taken 28 days after the second AZD1222 dose. These receptor sequences come from an adult who received the AZD1222 COVID-19 vaccine.

J is TRBJ1-2 and V is TRBV29-1, with a tentative D call TRBD1 (5 bases). Trimming left V 4 bases short and J 4 bases short, with 10 bases between. The CDR3 spans 12 residues. Germline loops: CDR1 SQVTM, CDR2 ANQGSEA. This chain's CDR3 is CSVADTTYGYTF. CDR3 nucleotide sequence: TGCAGCGTTGCGGACACCACCTATGGCTACACCTTC.

This clone came up a few times. The rearrangement links TRBV4-2 to TRBJ2-3; 9 nucleotides match TRBD2. This CDR3 comprises 18 residues. The trim removed 1 base at V and 2 bases at J, leaving 10 bases unmatched. CDR1 LGHNA and CDR2 YNFKEQ come from the germline V gene. Written as DNA, the CDR3 is TGTGCCAGCAGCCAAGCGGGTAGCGGGGGCGCGATCACAGATACGCAGTATTTT. Translation: CASSQAGSGGAITDTQYF.

The CDR3 DNA reads TGTGCCATCAGTGAGTACGTTTCGGACAGGGGAGTAAAGAACACCGGGGAGCTGTTTTTT. It codes for CAISEYVSDRGVKNTGELFF. J is TRBJ2-2 and V is TRBV10-3; 9 nucleotides match TRBD1. CDR1 ENHRY and CDR2 SYGVKD come from the germline V gene. Trimming at V came to 1 base and at J to 1 base, leaving 13 bases not matched to a gene. This CDR3 is 20 amino acids long.

The chain carries TRBV10-3 and TRBJ1-2; perhaps TRBD1 as D (6 bases). The CDR3 runs to 17 residues. Between the trimmed V and J ends, which lost 6 bases and 4 bases, there was a span of 24 bases. Germline-derived CDR1 and CDR2 are ENHRY and SYGVKD. The CDR3 spells CAISAGTQSRTLYGYTF. The CDR3 DNA follows: TGTGCCATCAGCGCGGGGACACAGTCGCGAACCCTCTATGGCTACACCTTC.

This chain joins TRBV6-4 and TRBJ1-2; D not certain. V was pared by 5 bases and J by 8 bases, with 9 bases between. This CDR3 comprises 11 residues. The germline V gene has CDR1 MRHNA and CDR2 SNTAGT. The CDR3 loop is CASSSLRGYTF. The CDR3 DNA reads as TGTGCCAGCAGTAGTCTTCGCGGCTACACCTTC.

The chain recombines TRBV7-6 with TRBJ2-5; 10 bases are shared with TRBD1. Germline CDR1 and CDR2: SGHVS and FNYEAQ. The trim removed 5 bases at V and 2 bases at J, leaving 5 bases unmatched. The CDR3 totals 15 residues. In nucleotides, the CDR3 is TGTGCCAGCAGCATTGGACAGGGGGGACAAGAGACCCAGTACTTC. Translation gives CASSIGQGGQETQYF.

This sequence joins TRBV30 and TRBJ1-3; D gene unclear. Germline values: CDR1 GTSNPN, CDR2 SVGIG (reference sequence). The CDR3 is 14 residues long. Between the trimmed V and J ends, which lost 7 bases and 0 bases, there was a span of 13 bases. CDR3 loop: CALASLRSGNTIYF. In nucleotides, the CDR3 is TGTGCCTTGGCTAGTCTTCGCTCTGGAAACACCATATATTTT.

V usage is TRBV7-8 and J usage is TRBJ2-7; D remains ambiguous. Per the germline V gene, CDR1 is SGHVS and CDR2 is FQNEAQ. V was cut by 1 base and J by 0 bases, with 10 bases left in between. There are 15 residues in the CDR3. The CDR3 reads CASSLEHLYSYEQYF. The DNA of the CDR3 is TGTGCCAGCAGCTTAGAACACCTATACTCCTACGAGCAGTACTTC.

The rearrangement links TRBV5-1 to TRBJ2-1, with D perhaps matching TRBD2 (6 bases). This CDR3 has 15 residues. The V gene lost 5 bases and the J gene lost 0 bases, with 12 bases spanning the gap. The V gene's germline CDR1 is SGHRS and CDR2 YFSETQ. The CDR3 reads CASRIADNSYNEQFF. The CDR3, as DNA: TGCGCCAGCAGAATAGCGGACAACTCCTACAATGAGCAGTTCTTC.

The gene calls are TRBV5-6 and TRBJ2-5; no clear D. The V and J ends lost 2 bases and 0 bases respectively, with 2 bases between them. Germline V gene sequence: CDR1 SGHDT, CDR2 YYEEEE. This CDR3 has 12 amino acids. The CDR3 region is CASSLYQETQYF. CDR3 bases: TGTGCCAGCAGCTTATACCAAGAGACCCAGTACTTC. Looking up the rest from reference TRBV5-6 and TRBJ2-5 gives the full variable domain: DAGVTQSPTHLIKTRGQQVTLRCSPKSGHDTVSWYQQALGQGPQFIFQYYEEEERQRGNFPDRFSGHQFPNYSSELNVNALLLGDSALYLCASSLYQETQYFGPGTRLLVL.

V is TRBV27 and J is TRBJ2-1; the D gene is possibly TRBD1 (5 bases). The germline gives CDR1 MNHEY, CDR2 SMNVEV (reference sequence). V was cut by 2 bases and J by 5 bases, with 22 bases left in between. The CDR3 length is 18 residues. The CDR3 DNA reads as TGTGCCAGCAGTTTAGCCCCCCCACAGGTCGACATCCACAATGAGCAGTTCTTC. Its translation is CASSLAPPQVDIHNEQFF.

The J gene is TRBJ1-6, the V gene TRBV18; possibly TRBD1 for D (5 bases). The V end was cut by 3 bases, the J end by 3 bases, with 9 bases between. Germline assignment: CDR1 KGHSH and CDR2 LQKENI. The CDR3 length is 15 residues. The CDR3: CASSPAGLYNSPLHF. For the CDR3, the DNA is TGTGCCAGCTCACCTGCAGGGCTCTATAATTCACCCCTCCACTTT.

The chain carries TRBV2 and TRBJ1-6, with D maybe TRBD1 (5 bases). Per germline, CDR1 SNHLY and CDR2 FYNNEI. V was cut by 2 bases and J by 4 bases, with 9 bases left in between. CDR3 size: 15 residues. In DNA, the CDR3 is TGTGCCAGCAGTGAACGGGGGGGGTATAATTCACCCCTCCACTTT. This translates into CASSERGGYNSPLHF.

The V gene is TRBV19, the J gene TRBJ1-6; a possible D gene is TRBD1 (5 bases). The germline CDR1 and CDR2 sequences are LNHDA and SQIVND (reference sequence). CDR3 length equals 15 residues. The V end lost 5 bases, the J end lost 13 bases, and 21 bases lay between the germline ends. This chain's CDR3 is CASSDGGDTGLPLHF. CDR3 coding DNA: TGTGCCAGTAGTGATGGCGGCGACACAGGATTGCCCCTCCACTTT.

This clone was seen once. The rearrangement links TRBV7-2 to TRBJ1-2; D remains ambiguous. V was pared by 3 bases and J by 4 bases, with 9 bases between. The CDR3 is made up of 13 amino acids. Looked up from germline, CDR1 is SGHTA and CDR2 is FQGNSA. The CDR3 DNA reads as TGTGCCAGCAGCTTGGACCCATTCTATGGCTACACCTTC. It yields the protein CASSLDPFYGYTF.

This chain links TRBV30 with TRBJ1-1; D is possibly TRBD1 (6 bases). Germline V gene data show CDR1 as GTSNPN and CDR2 as SVGIG (reference sequence). Trimming pared 2 bases from V and 1 base from J, leaving 11 bases between. The CDR3 has 14 amino acids. The CDR3 nucleotides read TGTGCCTGGAGTAGGGGACACCCGAACACTGAAGCTTTCTTT. Translation gives CAWSRGHPNTEAFF. Variable domain in full (rest from reference TRBV30 and TRBJ1-1): SQTIHQWPATLVQPVGSPLSLECTVEGTSNPNLYWYRQAAGRGLQLLFYSVGIGQISSEVPQNLSASRPQDRQFILSSKKLLLSDSGFYLCAWSRGHPNTEAFFGQGTRLTVV.

This chain joins TRBV29-1 and TRBJ2-5, with TRBD2 matching over 7 bases. The CDR3 is made up of 14 amino acids. Germline V gives CDR1 SQVTM, CDR2 ANQGSEA. Trimming at V came to 0 bases and at J to 7 bases, leaving 8 bases not matched to a gene. The chain's CDR3 is CSVEDSGGGGTQYF. CDR3 coding DNA: TGCAGCGTTGAAGATTCGGGAGGTGGGGGGACCCAGTACTTC.

On this clone: An end of the junction does not agree with germline; a read error may underlie this. The chain combines TRBV6-5 with TRBJ1-5, with D possibly TRBD1 on 5 matching bases. Germline lookup yields CDR1 MNHEY and CDR2 SVGAGI. This CDR3 region has 15 residues. In DNA, the CDR3 is TGTGCCAGCAATATAGGGGCGGAAGGCAATCAGCCCCAACATTTT. This encodes CASNIGAEGNQPQHF.